This T cell receptor beta chain was documented in a study of cytomegalovirus exposure and HLA in healthy donors. The PCR ran on 60 Vbeta and 13 Jbeta primers. TCRdb keeps only in-frame clones here, not all; method: immunoSEQ multiplex PCR. The repertoire includes 95,000 to 110,000 clones, around 80% of them detected once, and 9% to 12% sits in the top ten. The ends lost 6 bases at V and 2 bases at J; junction bases unmatched: 7. Germline assignment: CDR1 MNHEY and CDR2 SMNVEV (reference sequence). The CDR3 sequence is 15 residues long. Overall study findings and caveats: The study listed 164 cytomegalovirus-associated TCR beta chains.

A word on this clone: Its target is unknown.

The TCR was taken from a woman in her late teens or twenties in good health and CMV-seropositive. V and J are TRBV27 and TRBJ2-7; 10 bases are shared with TRBD1. The sample taken for sequencing was PBMCs. The CDR3 nucleotides are TGTGCCAGCAGCCGACCGGGACAGGGGCCCTACGAGCAGTACTTC. It encodes CASSRPGQGPYEQYF.